This T cell receptor beta chain was found in a study of OX40 agonist ivuxolimab in advanced cancers. V shed 4 bases, J shed 7 bases, and the junction held 7 bases outside the gene matches. Germline V gene data show CDR1 as SNHLY and CDR2 as FYNNEI. The CDR3 is made up of 15 amino acids. The method was immunoSEQ multiplex PCR; TCRdb's version includes in-frame clones alone and lacks a portion of them. The table has tens of thousands of clones, roughly 80% seen once. The starting material was CD4+ or CD8+ T cells sorted from blood, obtained in a trial of the OX40 agonist ivuxolimab. V usage is TRBV2 and J usage is TRBJ2-1; 10 bases fit TRBD1. This receptor was taken from an adult with an advanced solid tumor such as melanoma, head and neck, liver or kidney cancer. The CDR3 DNA sequence: TGTGCCAGCAGTGTCCGGACAGGGGGTATGAATGAGCAGTTCTTC. Amino acid sequence: CASSVRTGGMNEQFF.